This T cell receptor (beta chain) is from a study of graft-versus-host responses after intestinal transplantation. Overall study: Induction with anti-thymocyte globulin, then tacrolimus and steroids for 2 to 3 years, was given to all recipients.

As regards this clone: Its target is unknown.

The repertoire was sequenced with immunoSEQ multiplex PCR; TCRdb's copy has only in-frame clones and lacks some. The sample lists about 130,000 clones; around 90% were seen once. Germline trimming cut 3 bases from V and 4 bases from J; bases unmatched to any gene: 3. Germline V lookup: CDR1 MNHNS, CDR2 SASEGT. The CDR3 extends over 15 amino acids. Study-wide results and caveats: GvH clone levels peaked in circulation, and this peak was associated with early post-transplant HvG declines. Those patients showing graft-donor T cell macrochimerism displayed high graft-versus-host to host-versus-graft clonal ratios in allografts. Analysis identified GvH clones in recipient marrow, with some appearing first in ileum or blood.

The chain employs TRBV6-1 and TRBJ2-3; TRBD2 agrees at 11 bases. Here the sequenced sample was unstimulated CD4+ T cells sorted from spleen or lymph node cells, taken before intestinal transplant. The TCR sequence derives from a human donor who received an intestinal transplant. The CDR3 sequence: CASSDTSGRPDTQYF. DNA for the CDR3: TGTGCCAGCAGTGATACTAGCGGGAGACCAGATACGCAGTATTTT.